This T cell receptor (beta chain) was observed in a study of OX40 agonist ivuxolimab in advanced cancers. Concerning the study at large: Ivuxolimab, which targeted the costimulatory receptor OX40 (CD134), was an agonistic, fully human IgG2 monoclonal antibody. In the dose-escalation cohort, 82.7% of patients were male, and the mean age was approximately 60 years, with a range of roughly 23 to 85. Intravenous ivuxolimab was administered to patients every 2 weeks at six dose levels: 0.01, 0.1, 0.3, 1.5, 3 and 10 mg/kg. Three dose-escalation patients achieved partial responses, one with hepatocellular carcinoma and two with cutaneous melanoma. The monotherapy dose-escalation portion (N ≈ 52 patients) of the phase I ivuxolimab trial is reported in the paper. Of the approximately 54 patients in dose escalation, about 20 had hepatocellular carcinoma, about 15 had melanoma, 9 had renal cell carcinoma and 9 had head and neck cancer. The purpose of peripheral TCRbeta sequencing was to test whether ivuxolimab changed TCR sequence diversity and led to clonal T-cell expansion. Patients were allowed to have had prior anti-PD-1, anti-PD-L1 or anti-CTLA-4 therapy, and around 40% of the dose-escalation patients had previously received checkpoint inhibitors.

From its cysteine to its phenylalanine, the CDR3 spans 14 amino acids. Left in the record is the CDR3 DNA by itself, 42 bases read in frame from the first base. Unmatched junction bases come to 3, with V trimmed by 3 bases and J by 4 bases. Sequences SEHNR (CDR1) and FQNEAQ (CDR2) are obtained from the germline V gene (reference sequence). Genomic DNA was isolated from the sorted cells so that the TCRbeta CDR3 region could be sequenced. TCRbeta CDR3 regions were sequenced using the immunoSEQ Assay. TCRdb took this table from immuneACCESS and kept in-frame rearrangements with V and J called. Such tables lack part of the clones; where checked against another copy, unresolved V genes explain under half of the gap, and the rest is unexplained. The sample includes about 89,000 clones, with 70% to 90% observed a single time. 0.25% to 0.3% of the sample lies in the top ten. The paper's findings and limits, for the study overall: After ivuxolimab, expanded clones were on average more numerous among CD8+ T cells than among CD4+ T cells. Low levels of normalized T-cell clonal expansion were also seen in some nonresponding patients. The antigen specificity of the peripheral T cells that underwent clonal expansion was not determined. At doses of 0.1 to 3.0 mg/kg, clonal expansion of both CD4+ and CD8+ T cells in blood was seen between baseline and week 6. In the 0.1-3.0 mg/kg groups, partial responders were among the patients with the lowest normalized peripheral clonal expansion, particularly in CD8+ T cells.

The trial excluded patients who had a history of autoimmune disease or who were on systemic immunosuppression. Peripheral blood for TCR sequencing was collected from all dose cohorts at baseline, on cycle 4 day 1, and on cycle 7 day 1. Samples were obtained from an open-label, multicenter, first-in-human phase I dose-escalation trial of ivuxolimab. Adults with locally advanced or metastatic head and neck squamous cell, hepatocellular, melanoma or renal cell carcinoma were enrolled in the trial. CD4+ and CD8+ T cells were sorted separately from peripheral blood before TCR sequencing. Note on this clone: What antigen it recognizes has not been identified. No much larger clonotype is one base removed from it; base qualities were not supplied.

The input for sequencing was CD4+ or CD8+ T cells sorted from blood, taken in a trial of the OX40 agonist ivuxolimab. Rearrangement joined TRBV7-9 to TRBJ2-5, and TRBD2 matches 9 of the central bases. This receptor was obtained from an adult with an advanced solid tumor such as melanoma, head and neck, liver or kidney cancer. In nucleotides, the sequence is TGTGCCAGCAGCTTCCGCGGGAGGGGAGAGACCCAGTACTTC. Its coded protein is CASSFRGRGETQYF.